This paragraph covers one T cell receptor beta chain sequence. Its specificity is unknown. Healthy donors of bone marrow made up the group. This sample was included in a study of cytomegalovirus exposure and HLA in healthy donors. Study-wide findings and caveats: Another analysis was done later, and it associated around 17,000 TCR beta sequences with HLA alleles at 0.05 false discovery rate. Listed as cytomegalovirus-associated were 150 or so TCR beta chains.

With 60 Vbeta and 13 Jbeta primers, the PCR was carried out. The protocol was immunoSEQ multiplex PCR, while the TCRdb copy is restricted to in-frame clones and leaves out a portion. The sample holds roughly 120,000 clones, 75% to 85% seen once. The germline V gene has CDR1 SNHLY and CDR2 FYNNEI. The CDR3 spans 19 residues. The V gene lost 6 bases and the J gene lost 1 base, with 27 bases spanning the gap. The source of this sequence is a man aged 50-60 years in good health and CMV-seronegative. This chain joins TRBV2 and TRBJ1-1, with D possibly matching TRBD1 (6 bases). Specimen: PBMCs. The CDR3 DNA is TGTGCCAGCAGCCAGGGAATAACAGGGTTGGTGGGGCCGAACACTGAAGCTTTCTTT. The encoded protein is CASSQGITGLVGPNTEAFF.